Listed below are T cell receptor beta chains from one sample, sequenced in a study of cytomegalovirus exposure and HLA in healthy donors. Sequencing used immunoSEQ multiplex PCR; TCRdb keeps in-frame clones, though not all of them. The data hold approximately 190,000 clones, with 82% observed a single time. The sample consisted of PBMCs. These receptors were taken from a woman younger than 30 in good health and CMV-seronegative. CDR3s include the opening cysteine and the closing phenylalanine or tryptophan. Fields, in order: CDR3 length, V gene, clone size, D gene, J gene, CDR3 protein, CDR3 DNA. A D gene is named only where the DNA matches it firmly. Part of the rows lack a size; the others show once, few, many or a class for expanded clones.

14	TRBV28	NA	NA	TRBJ1-1	CASRYWAGVTEAFF	TGTGCCAGCAGGTATTGGGCAGGGGTCACTGAAGCTTTCTTT
16	TRBV25-1	NA	TRBD2	TRBJ2-3	CASSELGTSLADTQYF	TGTGCCAGCAGTGAATTGGGGACTAGCCTGGCAGATACGCAGTATTTT
14	TRBV6-6	NA	TRBD1	TRBJ2-7	CASRPGQGAYEQYF	TGTGCCAGTCGCCCAGGACAGGGGGCTTACGAGCAGTACTTC
17	TRBV7-8	NA	NA	TRBJ1-3	CASSPGQTISSGNTIYF	TGTGCCAGCAGCCCTGGACAGACAATTAGCTCTGGAAACACCATATATTTT
14	TRBV7-8	NA	TRBD1	TRBJ1-1	CASSSGQMNTEAFF	TGTGCCAGCAGCTCGGGACAGATGAACACTGAAGCTTTCTTT
13	TRBV7-9	NA	NA	TRBJ1-5	CASSAAGAQPQHF	TGTGCCAGCAGCGCAGCAGGCGCTCAGCCCCAGCATTTT
13	TRBV27	once	NA	TRBJ2-3	CASSLRWSDTQYF	TGTGCCAGCAGCCTGAGGTGGTCAGATACGCAGTATTTT
13	TRBV30	few	NA	TRBJ1-5	CAWSLRDSGPQHF	TGTGCCTGGAGTCTCAGGGATTCCGGGCCCCAGCATTTT
13	TRBV7-2	NA	TRBD1	TRBJ1-5	CASSYRGNQPQHF	TGTGCCAGCAGCTACAGGGGGAATCAGCCCCAGCATTTT
17	TRBV19	NA	TRBD1	TRBJ1-4	CASSLTPDREDHEKLFF	TGTGCCAGTAGCTTAACCCCGGACAGGGAAGATCATGAAAAACTGTTTTTT
12	TRBV7-2	NA	NA	TRBJ1-1	CASSPFDTEAFF	TGTGCCAGCAGCCCTTTTGACACTGAAGCTTTCTTT
13	TRBV11-2	NA	TRBD2	TRBJ2-1	CASSMGLHNEQFF	TGTGCCAGCAGCATGGGACTACACAATGAGCAGTTCTTC
17	TRBV5-4	few	TRBD1	TRBJ1-5	CASSSGTGNTFNQPQHF	TGTGCCAGCAGCTCCGGGACAGGGAATACTTTTAATCAGCCCCAGCATTTT
13	TRBV29-1	once	TRBD1	TRBJ1-2	CSFSRTGNYGYTF	TGCAGCTTCTCCAGGACAGGGAACTATGGCTACACCTTC
13	TRBV5-1	NA	NA	TRBJ2-3	CASSYGDTDTQYF	TGCGCCAGCAGCTACGGAGACACAGATACGCAGTATTTT
16	TRBV14	NA	TRBD1	TRBJ1-1	CASSQVGRGLQTEAFF	TGTGCCAGCAGCCAAGTTGGCAGGGGGCTTCAGACTGAAGCTTTCTTT
16	TRBV6-5	NA	NA	TRBJ2-1	CASSYRWASGSDERFF	NA
15	TRBV28	NA	TRBD2	TRBJ2-7	CASSLYASGSYEQYF	TGTGCCAGCAGTTTATATGCTAGCGGGAGCTACGAGCAGTACTTC
16	TRBV9	NA	TRBD2	TRBJ2-1	CASSVEFGRAGDEQFF	TGTGCCAGCAGCGTAGAGTTCGGGAGGGCCGGCGATGAGCAGTTCTTC